The subject of this entry is one T cell receptor (beta chain). The source of the sample is a study of cytomegalovirus exposure and HLA in healthy donors. This CDR3 comprises 13 residues. V lost 4 bases and J lost 1, with 8 bases in between. Germline V gene sequence: CDR1 GTSNPN, CDR2 SVGIG (reference sequence). The PCR employed 60 Vbeta primers together with 13 Jbeta primers. The data were produced by immunoSEQ multiplex PCR, yet TCRdb's version contains in-frame clones alone and is incomplete. The repertoire holds about 150,000 clones, 79% seen once, with around 6.3% in the top ten. Source material: PBMCs. The chain couples TRBV30 to TRBJ2-1; a possible D gene is TRBD1 (6 bases). The sequence derives from a man aged 35-49 years in good health and CMV-seropositive. This CDR3 is CAWNRGSYNEQFF. The CDR3 coding sequence is TGTGCCTGGAATAGGGGGTCCTACAATGAGCAGTTCTTC.